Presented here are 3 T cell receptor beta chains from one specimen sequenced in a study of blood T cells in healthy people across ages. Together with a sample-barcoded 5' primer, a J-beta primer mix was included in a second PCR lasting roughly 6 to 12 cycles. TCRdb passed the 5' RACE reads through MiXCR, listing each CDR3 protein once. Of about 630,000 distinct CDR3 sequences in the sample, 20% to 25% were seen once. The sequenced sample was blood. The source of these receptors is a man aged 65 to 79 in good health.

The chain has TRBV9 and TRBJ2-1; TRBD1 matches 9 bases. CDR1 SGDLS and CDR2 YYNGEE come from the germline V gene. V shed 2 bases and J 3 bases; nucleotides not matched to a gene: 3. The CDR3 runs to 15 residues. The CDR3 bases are TGTGCCAGCAGCGTGGGACAGGGTATCTACAATGAGCAGTTCTTC. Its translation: CASSVGQGIYNEQFF.

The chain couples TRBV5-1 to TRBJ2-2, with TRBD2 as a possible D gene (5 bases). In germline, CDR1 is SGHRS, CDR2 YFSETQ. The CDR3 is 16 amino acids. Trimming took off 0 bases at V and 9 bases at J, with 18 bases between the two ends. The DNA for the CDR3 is TGCGCCAGCAGCTTGGATGCTAAGCGGAACTCCCGGGAGCTGTTTTTT. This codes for CASSLDAKRNSRELFF.

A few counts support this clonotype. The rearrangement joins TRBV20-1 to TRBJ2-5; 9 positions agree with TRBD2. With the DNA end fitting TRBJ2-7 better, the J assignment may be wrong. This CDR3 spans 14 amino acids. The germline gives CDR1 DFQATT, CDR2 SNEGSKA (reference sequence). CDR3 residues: CSARASGDLYEQYF. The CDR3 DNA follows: TGCAGTGCTAGAGCTAGCGGGGACCTCTACGAGCAGTACTTC.